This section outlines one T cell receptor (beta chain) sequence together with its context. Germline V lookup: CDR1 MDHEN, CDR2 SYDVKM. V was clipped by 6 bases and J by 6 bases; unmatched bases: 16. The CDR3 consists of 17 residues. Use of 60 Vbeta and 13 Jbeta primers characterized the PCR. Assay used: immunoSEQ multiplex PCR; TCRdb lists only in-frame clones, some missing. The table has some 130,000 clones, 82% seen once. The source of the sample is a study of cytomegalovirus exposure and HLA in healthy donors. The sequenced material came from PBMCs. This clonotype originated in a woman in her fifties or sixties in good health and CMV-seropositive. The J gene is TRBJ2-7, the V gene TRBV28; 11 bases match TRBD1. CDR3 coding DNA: TGTGCCAGCAGGCCCACCCGAGGACAGGGGGCGCTTGGCGAGCAGTACTTC. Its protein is CASRPTRGQGALGEQYF.